A selection of T cell receptor beta chains follows, all from one sample in a study of identical twins. Using its own MiXCR run on the 5' RACE reads, TCRdb lists one record per CDR3 protein. The sample gives 300,000 to 400,000 distinct CDR3 sequences, around 12% of which show up once; around 7.8% is in the top ten. In addition, the sample was reused for a study of yellow fever vaccine responses in identical twins.

The sequenced sample was CD8+ T cells sorted from blood. These receptor sequences come from a woman aged 18-29 years in good health. CDR3s include the opening cysteine and the closing phenylalanine or tryptophan.

cdr3_length,v_call,cdr3_aa
17,TRBV20-1,CSARDSYTDRNTGELFF
16,TRBV5-1,CASRRDWDSGANVLTF
15,TRBV5-1,CASSDDSYLTDTQYF
13,TRBV5-5,CASSYPGRNEQFF
11,TRBV4-1,CASRRGGELFF
15,TRBV10-3,CAISELEQFTGELFF
19,TRBV5-4,CASSFFLWEGGPPQETQYF
12,TRBV6-5,CASSYGAYGYTF
18,TRBV2,CASSRPRREHSGANVLTF
17,TRBV7-6,CASSLGDSGRAVYEQYF
15,TRBV2,CASSEASGDRYEQYF
14,TRBV5-1,CASSLLPGNSPLHF
14,TRBV5-4,CASSSDRAHNEQFF
15,TRBV4-1,CASSQETTTGGRGFF
16,TRBV6-1,CASSEWSQRMDTEAFF
16,TRBV11-3,CASSLPRGTNSYEQYF
14,TRBV27,CASSADRVSYEQYF
16,TRBV10-3,CAISDVAGGLIHEQFF
16,TRBV7-8,CASSLARGPPTDTQYF
15,TRBV3-1,CASSPAGFTAREAFF
15,TRBV12-3/TRBV12-4,CASSFKGRQLDEQYF
15,TRBV10-3,CAISAGTSGGETQYF
14,TRBV12-3/TRBV12-4,CASSTGTGGEKLFF
14,TRBV13,CASRSSGGSHEQYF
17,TRBV7-2,CASSLKGLASGYNEQFF
12,TRBV28,CASRTAAYGYTF
12,TRBV15,CATSPPGNTIYF
14,TRBV7-2,CASSLQGLYYGYTF
19,TRBV14,CASSPQHGTGGFNNSPLHF
14,TRBV2,CASMIGGLSREQFF
15,TRBV27,CASSALGGSNEKLFF
14,TRBV9,CASGRPENPYEQYF
16,TRBV7-9,CASSSKAGVSYNEQFF
15,TRBV6-4,CASSWWARGNSPLHF
16,TRBV27,CASSPYPHRSQETQYF
15,TRBV28,CASSLGRGSSYEQYF
14,TRBV12-3/TRBV12-4,CASSKMGLGNEQFF
12,TRBV29-1,CSVEVGRYEQYF
15,TRBV25-1,CASSTDREPFNEQFF
16,TRBV27,CASSLSLGDRVNEQFF
15,TRBV7-9,CASSPVGRTYNEQFF
13,TRBV6-5,CTSSYSSTGELFF
18,TRBV12-3/TRBV12-4,CASSQTPDRDGATETQYF
18,TRBV7-6,CASSLYFPGTGSLETQYF
14,TRBV28,CASSLAGGKTEAFF
15,TRBV6-5,CASSYSEEGAGEQFF
12,TRBV7-9,CASSLVQREAFF
15,TRBV4-1,CASSQGRDVTDTQYF
19,TRBV12-3/TRBV12-4,CASSPPRLAGVYGANVLTF
14,TRBV2,CASSTSESSYEQYF